This T cell receptor (beta chain) was documented in a study of CD8+CD57+ T cells in acquired aplastic anemia. To note about this clonotype: This may stem from a read error, because a much larger clone lies one nucleotide away.

Genomic DNA, the template, was used for profiling of the TCR beta VDJ and CDR3. TCRdb re-called the reads with MiXCR, one entry per CDR3 protein. The table lists roughly 63,000 distinct CDR3 sequences, around 50% of them singletons. Sequencing was performed on sorted CD4+, CD8+, or CD8+CD57+ T cells (not recorded which) from PBMCs. This TCR derives from a human donor in good health, serving as a control.

The CDR3 coding sequence is TGCGCCAGCAGTCCGGCACGCTCTGGGGCCAACGTCCTGACTTTC. Its translation: CASSPARSGANVLTF. The chain couples TRBV5-1 to TRBJ2-6; D uncertain. This CDR3 is 15 amino acids long. The germline V and J ends were trimmed by 5 bases and 0 bases, with 9 bases remaining between them. CDR1 is SGHRS and CDR2 is YFSETQ in the germline V gene.